A single sample gave rise to the 5 T cell receptor beta chains below, sequenced in a study of OX40 agonist ivuxolimab in advanced cancers. Sequencing used immunoSEQ multiplex PCR; TCRdb keeps in-frame clones, though not all of them. Altogether approximately 50,000 clones are present, over 85% being singletons, with the ten largest covering about 20%. The source was CD4+ or CD8+ T cells sorted from blood, collected in a trial of the OX40 agonist ivuxolimab. The receptor source for this set is an adult with an advanced solid tumor such as melanoma, head and neck, liver or kidney cancer.

The chain carries TRBV30 and TRBJ2-7; tentatively, D is TRBD2 (6 bases). Germline V gene lookup returns CDR1 GTSNPN and CDR2 SVGIG (reference sequence). This CDR3 has 10 residues. CDR3 sequence (DNA): TGTGCTGGGGGGTCCTACGAGCAGTACTTC. It yields the protein CAGGSYEQYF.

The genes are TRBV4-1 and TRBJ1-2; D unresolved. The CDR3 is made up of 13 amino acids. Germline V lookup: CDR1 MGHRA, CDR2 YSYEKL. Trimming shortened V by 1 base and J by 4 bases, and 7 bases separated the two germline ends. The DNA of the CDR3 is TGCGCCAGCAGCCAAGGGTATAGCTATGGCTACACCTTC. It translates to CASSQGYSYGYTF.

The chain carries TRBV9 and TRBJ1-1; 8 bases agree with TRBD1. Germline values: CDR1 SGDLS, CDR2 YYNGEE. V was clipped by 4 bases and J by 1 base; unmatched bases: 9. The CDR3 length is 16 residues. The CDR3 region is CASSSSPGTGNTEAFF. In DNA form, the CDR3 reads TGTGCCAGCAGCTCGAGTCCCGGGACAGGGAACACTGAAGCTTTCTTT.

The chain carries TRBV6-1 and TRBJ2-3; D may be TRBD1 (5 bases). The germline V gene has CDR1 MNHNS and CDR2 SASEGT. The CDR3 is 14 residues long. Trimming shortened V by 3 bases and J by 2 bases, and 9 bases separated the two germline ends. This chain's CDR3 is CASSDKGNTDTQYF. The DNA for the CDR3 is TGTGCCAGCAGTGATAAGGGGAACACAGATACGCAGTATTTT.

V usage is TRBV5-4 and J usage is TRBJ2-2; unclear D gene. The germline gives CDR1 SGHNT, CDR2 YYREEE (reference sequence). The CDR3 is 15 residues long. V was clipped by 0 bases and J by 10 bases, with 16 bases between them. In DNA form, the CDR3 reads TGTGCCAGCAGCTTGGGTCGGGCCACCCCGGAGGAGCTGTTTTTT. Translation gives CASSLGRATPEELFF.